What follows describes a single TCR beta chain. Its antigen is not identified. The sample is drawn from a study of T cell responses to AZD1222 COVID-19 vaccine. In germline, CDR1 is LNHNV, CDR2 YYDKDF (reference sequence). The CDR3 sequence is 16 residues long. V dropped 0 bases and J dropped 0 bases, with 11 bases sitting between them. The study's findings and limits: Donor demographics were predominantly white British with a female majority; clonal diversity may be underestimated. Spike-spanning, vaccine-associated CD4 TCRs were dominant at 160-218 and 743-854. Reportedly, nearly half the spike-specific TCRs target unmutated variant regions.

Profiling relied on immunoSEQ multiplex PCR, and the TCRdb table lists in-frame clones only, not all of them. The sample contains 120,000 to 150,000 clones, around 93% of which appear only once. The chain uses TRBV15 and TRBJ1-2; D is undetermined. The clonotype comes from an adult in good health. Specimen: peripheral blood, collected on day 0 of AZD1222 vaccination. CDR3 DNA: TGTGCCACCAGCAGAGAATACGAGGGAACTAACTATGGCTACACCTTC. Amino acid sequence: CATSREYEGTNYGYTF.